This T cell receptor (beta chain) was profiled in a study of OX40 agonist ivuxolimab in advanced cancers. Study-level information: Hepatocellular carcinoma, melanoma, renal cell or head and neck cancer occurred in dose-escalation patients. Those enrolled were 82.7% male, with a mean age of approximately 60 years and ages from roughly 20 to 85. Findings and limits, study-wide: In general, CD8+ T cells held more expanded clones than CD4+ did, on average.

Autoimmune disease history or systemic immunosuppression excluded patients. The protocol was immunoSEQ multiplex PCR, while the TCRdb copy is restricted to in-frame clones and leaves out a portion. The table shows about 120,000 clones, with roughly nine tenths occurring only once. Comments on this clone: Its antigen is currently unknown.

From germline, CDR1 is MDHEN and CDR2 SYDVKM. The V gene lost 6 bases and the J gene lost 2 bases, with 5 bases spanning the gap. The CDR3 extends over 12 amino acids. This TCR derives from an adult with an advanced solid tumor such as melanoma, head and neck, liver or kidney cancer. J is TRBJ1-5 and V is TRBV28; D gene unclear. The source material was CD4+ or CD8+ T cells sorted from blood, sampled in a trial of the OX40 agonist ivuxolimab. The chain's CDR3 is CASREGNQPQHF. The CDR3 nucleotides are TGTGCCAGCAGGGAGGGCAATCAGCCCCAGCATTTT.